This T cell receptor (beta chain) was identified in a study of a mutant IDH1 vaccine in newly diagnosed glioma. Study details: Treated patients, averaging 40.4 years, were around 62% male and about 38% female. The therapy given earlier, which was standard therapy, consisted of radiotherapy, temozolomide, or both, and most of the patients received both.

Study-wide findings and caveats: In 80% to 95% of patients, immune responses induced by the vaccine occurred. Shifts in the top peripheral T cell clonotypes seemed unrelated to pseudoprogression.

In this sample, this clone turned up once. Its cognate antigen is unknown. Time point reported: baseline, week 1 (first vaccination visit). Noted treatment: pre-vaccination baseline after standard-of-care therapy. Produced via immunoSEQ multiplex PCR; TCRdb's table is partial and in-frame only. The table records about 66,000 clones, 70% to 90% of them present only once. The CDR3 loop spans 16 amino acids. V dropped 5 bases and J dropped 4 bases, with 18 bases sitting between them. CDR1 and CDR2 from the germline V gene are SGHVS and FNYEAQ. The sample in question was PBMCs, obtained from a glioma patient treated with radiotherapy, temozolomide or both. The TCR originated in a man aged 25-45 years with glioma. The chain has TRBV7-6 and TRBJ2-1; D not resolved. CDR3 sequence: CASSRGVGSKYNEQFF. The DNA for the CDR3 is TGTGCCAGCAGCAGAGGAGTAGGATCAAAATACAATGAGCAGTTCTTC.